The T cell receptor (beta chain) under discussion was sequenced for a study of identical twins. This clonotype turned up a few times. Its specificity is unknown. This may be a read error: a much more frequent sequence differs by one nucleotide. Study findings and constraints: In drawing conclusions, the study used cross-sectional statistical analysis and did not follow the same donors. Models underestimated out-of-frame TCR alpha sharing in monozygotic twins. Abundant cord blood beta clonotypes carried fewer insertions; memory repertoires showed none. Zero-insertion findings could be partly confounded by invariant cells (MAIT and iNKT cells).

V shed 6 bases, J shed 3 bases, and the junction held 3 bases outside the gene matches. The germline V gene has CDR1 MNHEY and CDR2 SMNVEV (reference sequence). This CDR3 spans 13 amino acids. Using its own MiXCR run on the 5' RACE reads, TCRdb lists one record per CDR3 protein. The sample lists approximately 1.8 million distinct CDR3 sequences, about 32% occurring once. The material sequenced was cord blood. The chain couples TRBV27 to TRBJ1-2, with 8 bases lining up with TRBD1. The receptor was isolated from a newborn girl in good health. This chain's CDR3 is CASSRDRYYGYTF. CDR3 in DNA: TGTGCCAGCAGCCGGGACAGGTACTATGGCTACACCTTC.